These T cell receptor beta chains were read from a single sample in a study of cytomegalovirus exposure and HLA in healthy donors. Using immunoSEQ multiplex PCR, the repertoire was profiled, and TCRdb retains in-frame clones only, with some absent. The table has some 150,000 clones, approximately 79% seen once; the top ten hold less than 8%. The sample was PBMCs. These receptors originate from a woman aged 40 to 50 in good health and CMV-seropositive. Both conserved end residues are part of each CDR3. A D gene is named only where the DNA matches it firmly. Only some rows state a clone size, as once, few, many or a class for expanded clones.

cdr3_length: 13; d_call: TRBD1; j_call: TRBJ1-5; v_call: TRBV19; clone_size: NA; cdr3_nt: TGTGCCAGTGATGACAGGGTCGGACAGCCCCAGCATTTT; cdr3_aa: CASDDRVGQPQHF
cdr3_length: 15; d_call: NA; j_call: TRBJ2-5; v_call: TRBV4-1; clone_size: NA; cdr3_nt: TGCGCCAGCAGCCTACAGGGTGGGGGGGGAGAGACCCAGTACTTC; cdr3_aa: CASSLQGGGGETQYF
cdr3_length: 16; d_call: TRBD2; j_call: TRBJ2-3; v_call: TRBV5-4; clone_size: once; cdr3_nt: TGTGCCAGCAGCGAACTAGCGGGGGGGCCCGGAGATACGCAGTATTTT; cdr3_aa: CASSELAGGPGDTQYF
cdr3_length: 13; d_call: TRBD1; j_call: TRBJ1-5; v_call: TRBV30; clone_size: NA; cdr3_nt: TGTGCCTGGAGTTTGACAGGGGATCAGCCCCAGCATTTT; cdr3_aa: CAWSLTGDQPQHF
cdr3_length: 14; d_call: TRBD1; j_call: TRBJ1-6; v_call: TRBV7-9; clone_size: NA; cdr3_nt: TGTGCCTTCCCCCCATCAGGGGGTAATTCACCCCTCCACTTT; cdr3_aa: CAFPPSGGNSPLHF
cdr3_length: 16; d_call: TRBD1; j_call: TRBJ1-3; v_call: TRBV5-1; clone_size: NA; cdr3_nt: TGCGCCAGCAGCTGGGGAGACAGGGGATCTGGAAACACCATATATTTT; cdr3_aa: CASSWGDRGSGNTIYF
cdr3_length: 14; d_call: TRBD2; j_call: TRBJ2-3; v_call: TRBV5-1; clone_size: NA; cdr3_nt: TGCGCTGCGTCTAGCGGGGGGATTGCAGATACGCAGTATTTT; cdr3_aa: CAASSGGIADTQYF
cdr3_length: 15; d_call: TRBD2; j_call: TRBJ2-7; v_call: TRBV7-3; clone_size: NA; cdr3_nt: TGTGCCAGCAGCTTAGGCGGCGGGGGGGCCTACGAGCAGTACTTC; cdr3_aa: CASSLGGGGAYEQYF
cdr3_length: 12; d_call: NA; j_call: TRBJ2-3; v_call: TRBV6-1; clone_size: few; cdr3_nt: TGTGCCAGCAGGTCCGGGACAGATACGCAGTATTTT; cdr3_aa: CASRSGTDTQYF
cdr3_length: 13; d_call: NA; j_call: TRBJ2-5; v_call: TRBV10-3; clone_size: NA; cdr3_nt: TGTGCCATCAGCGAAGGGGCTGGAGAGACCCAGTACTTC; cdr3_aa: CAISEGAGETQYF
cdr3_length: 12; d_call: NA; j_call: TRBJ1-6; v_call: TRBV10-3; clone_size: NA; cdr3_nt: TGTGCCACTATGGGGCATAATTCACCCCTCCACTTT; cdr3_aa: CATMGHNSPLHF
cdr3_length: 15; d_call: NA; j_call: TRBJ1-3; v_call: TRBV7-2; clone_size: NA; cdr3_nt: TGTGCCAGCAGCCGGAGGGCGATCTCTGGAAACACCATATATTTT; cdr3_aa: CASSRRAISGNTIYF
cdr3_length: 14; d_call: NA; j_call: TRBJ2-7; v_call: TRBV6-1; clone_size: NA; cdr3_nt: TGTGCCAGCAAAGAGGGGGGGGCCGGCTACGAGCAGTACTTC; cdr3_aa: CASKEGGAGYEQYF
cdr3_length: 17; d_call: TRBD2; j_call: TRBJ2-1; v_call: TRBV9; clone_size: NA; cdr3_nt: TGTGCCAGCAGCGTAGGTGCTACTAGCGGGTCCAGCGATGAGCAGTTCTTC; cdr3_aa: CASSVGATSGSSDEQFF
cdr3_length: 12; d_call: NA; j_call: TRBJ1-1; v_call: TRBV29-1; clone_size: NA; cdr3_nt: TGCAGCGTCCAATTAGGGGGTTCTGAAGCTTTCTTT; cdr3_aa: CSVQLGGSEAFF
cdr3_length: 14; d_call: NA; j_call: TRBJ1-2; v_call: TRBV6-6; clone_size: NA; cdr3_nt: TGTGCCAGCAGTTACCGAGTGGGAGGCTATGGCTACACCTTC; cdr3_aa: CASSYRVGGYGYTF
cdr3_length: 14; d_call: TRBD1; j_call: TRBJ1-2; v_call: TRBV6-5; clone_size: few; cdr3_nt: TGTGCCAGCCCTCGGGACAGGCTTATGGTGGACTACACCTTC; cdr3_aa: CASPRDRLMVDYTF
cdr3_length: 14; d_call: TRBD2; j_call: TRBJ2-7; v_call: TRBV19; clone_size: NA; cdr3_nt: TGTGCCAGTAGTAGCGGGGGGGCATCCTACGAGCAGTACTTC; cdr3_aa: CASSSGGASYEQYF
cdr3_length: 10; d_call: NA; j_call: TRBJ2-1; v_call: TRBV2; clone_size: NA; cdr3_nt: TGTGCCAGCACCAGCAATGAGCAGTTCTTC; cdr3_aa: CASTSNEQFF
cdr3_length: 14; d_call: NA; j_call: TRBJ2-2; v_call: TRBV19; clone_size: once; cdr3_nt: TGTGCCAGTAGTAACCCCTCAGGCACCGGGGAGCTGTTTTTT; cdr3_aa: CASSNPSGTGELFF
cdr3_length: 15; d_call: NA; j_call: TRBJ1-2; v_call: TRBV30; clone_size: NA; cdr3_nt: TGTGCCTGGAGTACTCTGGGCCAGGTAGGGGATGGCTACACCTTC; cdr3_aa: CAWSTLGQVGDGYTF
cdr3_length: 15; d_call: TRBD2; j_call: TRBJ2-7; v_call: TRBV11-2; clone_size: NA; cdr3_nt: TGTGCCAGCAGCTTAGGAGGTAGCGGGGGGACCGAGCAGTACTTC; cdr3_aa: CASSLGGSGGTEQYF
cdr3_length: 14; d_call: TRBD2; j_call: TRBJ2-1; v_call: TRBV6-1; clone_size: few; cdr3_nt: TGTGCCAGCACCCTAGCGGCCTCCTACAATGAGCAGTTCTTC; cdr3_aa: CASTLAASYNEQFF
cdr3_length: 14; d_call: NA; j_call: TRBJ2-7; v_call: TRBV19; clone_size: NA; cdr3_nt: TGTGCCAGTAGTGCGACCCCTCGGGCCTACGAGCAGTACTTC; cdr3_aa: CASSATPRAYEQYF
cdr3_length: 17; d_call: NA; j_call: TRBJ1-2; v_call: TRBV28; clone_size: few; cdr3_nt: TGTGCCAGCAGACCTAGCGGGGGCGTCGGCGCAGACTATGGCTACACCTTC; cdr3_aa: CASRPSGGVGADYGYTF
cdr3_length: 15; d_call: TRBD1; j_call: TRBJ1-4; v_call: TRBV30; clone_size: NA; cdr3_nt: TGTGCCTGGAGTGGACCGGGGACAGTAAATGAAAAACTGTTTTTT; cdr3_aa: CAWSGPGTVNEKLFF
cdr3_length: 14; d_call: TRBD2; j_call: TRBJ2-7; v_call: TRBV5-6; clone_size: few; cdr3_nt: TGTGCCAGCAGCTTGGCTAGCGGAACCTACGAGCAGTACTTC; cdr3_aa: CASSLASGTYEQYF
cdr3_length: 16; d_call: TRBD2; j_call: TRBJ2-3; v_call: TRBV4-2; clone_size: NA; cdr3_nt: TGTGCCAGCAGCCAAGTAGCGGGGAATAGCACAGATACGCAGTATTTT; cdr3_aa: CASSQVAGNSTDTQYF
cdr3_length: 15; d_call: NA; j_call: TRBJ2-7; v_call: TRBV5-1; clone_size: NA; cdr3_nt: TGCGCCAGCAGCCCCGGGACACTACTCTCCTACGAGCAGTACTTC; cdr3_aa: CASSPGTLLSYEQYF
cdr3_length: 12; d_call: NA; j_call: TRBJ1-1; v_call: TRBV6-1; clone_size: NA; cdr3_nt: TGTGCCAGCAGTTCAGCGGGCACTGAAGCTTTCTTT; cdr3_aa: CASSSAGTEAFF
cdr3_length: 16; d_call: TRBD1; j_call: TRBJ2-2; v_call: TRBV14; clone_size: NA; cdr3_nt: TGTGCCAGCAGCCAAGCCCCCAGGGGGCATGGCGGGGAGCTGTTTTTT; cdr3_aa: CASSQAPRGHGGELFF
cdr3_length: 13; d_call: TRBD1; j_call: TRBJ2-7; v_call: TRBV19; clone_size: NA; cdr3_nt: TGTGCCAGTGGGTCCGGGACAGCCTACGAGCAGTACTTC; cdr3_aa: CASGSGTAYEQYF
cdr3_length: 14; d_call: NA; j_call: TRBJ2-2; v_call: TRBV7-9; clone_size: NA; cdr3_nt: TGTGCCAGCAGCCACGGACAGAGAGGAGGGGAGCTGTTTTTT; cdr3_aa: CASSHGQRGGELFF
cdr3_length: 13; d_call: NA; j_call: TRBJ1-1; v_call: TRBV28; clone_size: NA; cdr3_nt: TGTGCCAGTGACGACCCGCTCGGGACTGAAGCTTTCTTT; cdr3_aa: CASDDPLGTEAFF
cdr3_length: 14; d_call: TRBD1; j_call: TRBJ1-2; v_call: TRBV5-6; clone_size: NA; cdr3_nt: TGTGCCAGCAATTATGACAGGGGTACGGACGGCTACACCTTC; cdr3_aa: CASNYDRGTDGYTF
cdr3_length: 16; d_call: NA; j_call: TRBJ2-5; v_call: TRBV15; clone_size: NA; cdr3_nt: TGTGCCACCAGCAGAGATCGTTCTACTAGTCGAGAGACCCAGTACTTC; cdr3_aa: CATSRDRSTSRETQYF
cdr3_length: 17; d_call: NA; j_call: TRBJ1-4; v_call: TRBV14; clone_size: NA; cdr3_nt: TGTGCCAGCAGCCCAGAGCTCCCGGGACAACGGTCTGAAAAACTGTTTTTT; cdr3_aa: CASSPELPGQRSEKLFF
cdr3_length: 13; d_call: NA; j_call: TRBJ2-5; v_call: TRBV10-2; clone_size: NA; cdr3_nt: TGCGCCAGCAGAGGGGCAGGGTCAGAGACCCAGTACTTC; cdr3_aa: CASRGAGSETQYF
cdr3_length: 14; d_call: TRBD1; j_call: TRBJ2-3; v_call: TRBV10-1; clone_size: NA; cdr3_nt: TGCGCCAGCAGCATGGGACAGGGGCCAGATACGCAGTATTTT; cdr3_aa: CASSMGQGPDTQYF
cdr3_length: 15; d_call: TRBD2; j_call: TRBJ2-5; v_call: TRBV5-1; clone_size: NA; cdr3_nt: TGCGCCAGCAGCCGGACTAGCGGGGGGCAAGAGACCCAGTACTTC; cdr3_aa: CASSRTSGGQETQYF
cdr3_length: 17; d_call: TRBD1; j_call: TRBJ1-6; v_call: TRBV4-1; clone_size: few; cdr3_nt: TGCGCCAGCAGCTGGGGGACAGGGGCAATTTTTCAATCACCCCTCCACTTT; cdr3_aa: CASSWGTGAIFQSPLHF
cdr3_length: 14; d_call: NA; j_call: TRBJ1-2; v_call: TRBV7-2; clone_size: NA; cdr3_nt: TGTGCCAGCAGCTTAGGTAGCCCAGGGTATGGCTACACCTTC; cdr3_aa: CASSLGSPGYGYTF
cdr3_length: 16; d_call: NA; j_call: TRBJ2-5; v_call: TRBV7-3; clone_size: NA; cdr3_nt: TGTGCCAGCAGCTTGGAAGGGAGTGAAGGGCAAGAGACCCAGTACTTC; cdr3_aa: CASSLEGSEGQETQYF
cdr3_length: 16; d_call: TRBD1; j_call: TRBJ1-6; v_call: TRBV19; clone_size: NA; cdr3_nt: TGTGCCAGTAGCCATGAGGGACAGGGGACTAATTCACCCCTCCACTTT; cdr3_aa: CASSHEGQGTNSPLHF
cdr3_length: 15; d_call: NA; j_call: TRBJ1-3; v_call: TRBV4-1; clone_size: few; cdr3_nt: TGCGCCAGCAGCCAGGGCCCAAGCTCTGGAAACACCATATATTTT; cdr3_aa: CASSQGPSSGNTIYF
cdr3_length: 15; d_call: NA; j_call: TRBJ1-2; v_call: TRBV29-1; clone_size: NA; cdr3_nt: TGCAGCGTTGAACGTCCGGGGGGAACTAACTATGGCTACACCTTC; cdr3_aa: CSVERPGGTNYGYTF
cdr3_length: 14; d_call: TRBD2; j_call: TRBJ2-7; v_call: TRBV27; clone_size: NA; cdr3_nt: TGTGCCAGCAGTCACAGCGGGGGGGCCTACGAGCAGTACTTC; cdr3_aa: CASSHSGGAYEQYF
cdr3_length: 16; d_call: NA; j_call: TRBJ1-2; v_call: TRBV29-1; clone_size: NA; cdr3_nt: TGCAGCGTTGACAGATCTCAGGTTGGCAGGGTTTATGGCTACACCTTC; cdr3_aa: CSVDRSQVGRVYGYTF
cdr3_length: 15; d_call: NA; j_call: TRBJ1-4; v_call: TRBV9; clone_size: NA; cdr3_nt: TGTGCCAGCAGCCTTACAGGACAGTTTAATGAAAAACTGTTTTTT; cdr3_aa: CASSLTGQFNEKLFF
cdr3_length: 15; d_call: TRBD1; j_call: TRBJ1-2; v_call: TRBV7-3; clone_size: few; cdr3_nt: TGTGCCAGCAGCCCTAACGACAGGGAGGCCCATGGCTACACCTTC; cdr3_aa: CASSPNDREAHGYTF
cdr3_length: 15; d_call: TRBD1; j_call: TRBJ1-5; v_call: TRBV7-9; clone_size: NA; cdr3_nt: TGTGCCAGCAGCGTCGGACAGGGGAGGAATCAGCCCCAGCATTTT; cdr3_aa: CASSVGQGRNQPQHF
cdr3_length: 16; d_call: NA; j_call: TRBJ2-2; v_call: TRBV7-9; clone_size: NA; cdr3_nt: TGTTCCAGCAGCGTAACCGGGATCCTGAACACCGGGGAGCTGTTTTTT; cdr3_aa: CSSSVTGILNTGELFF
cdr3_length: 14; d_call: NA; j_call: TRBJ1-3; v_call: TRBV7-9; clone_size: once; cdr3_nt: TGTGCCAGCACCCTAGGTGATACTGGAAACACCATATATTTT; cdr3_aa: CASTLGDTGNTIYF
cdr3_length: 13; d_call: NA; j_call: TRBJ1-1; v_call: TRBV5-1; clone_size: once; cdr3_nt: TGCGCCAGCAGCGCGAGCCCGGGACTTGAAGCTTTCTTT; cdr3_aa: CASSASPGLEAFF
cdr3_length: 13; d_call: NA; j_call: TRBJ1-1; v_call: TRBV6-6; clone_size: NA; cdr3_nt: TGTGCCAGCAAGAACCAGGGGCTCACTGAAGCTTTCTTT; cdr3_aa: CASKNQGLTEAFF
cdr3_length: 18; d_call: TRBD2; j_call: TRBJ2-5; v_call: TRBV5-6; clone_size: NA; cdr3_nt: TGTGCCAGCAGCCCGGAGGGGCTAGCGGGGGGATTACAAGAGACCCAGTACTTC; cdr3_aa: CASSPEGLAGGLQETQYF
cdr3_length: 15; d_call: NA; j_call: TRBJ1-1; v_call: TRBV19; clone_size: NA; cdr3_nt: TGTGCCAGTAGTGCAACAGGGTTTGGGGGCACTGAAGCTTTCTTT; cdr3_aa: CASSATGFGGTEAFF
cdr3_length: 14; d_call: NA; j_call: TRBJ2-6; v_call: TRBV27; clone_size: NA; cdr3_nt: TGTGCCAGCAGTATGAGCTCTGGGGCCAACGTCCTGACTTTC; cdr3_aa: CASSMSSGANVLTF
cdr3_length: 17; d_call: TRBD1; j_call: TRBJ2-3; v_call: TRBV10-2; clone_size: NA; cdr3_nt: TGCGCCAGCAGTGAGAGGGGGCCACAGGGTCCGACAGATACGCAGTATTTT; cdr3_aa: CASSERGPQGPTDTQYF
cdr3_length: 19; d_call: TRBD2; j_call: TRBJ2-2; v_call: TRBV10-3; clone_size: NA; cdr3_nt: TGTGCCATCAGGGGGGGACTAGCGGGGGGCTCCGCGAACACCGGGGAGCTGTTTTTT; cdr3_aa: CAIRGGLAGGSANTGELFF